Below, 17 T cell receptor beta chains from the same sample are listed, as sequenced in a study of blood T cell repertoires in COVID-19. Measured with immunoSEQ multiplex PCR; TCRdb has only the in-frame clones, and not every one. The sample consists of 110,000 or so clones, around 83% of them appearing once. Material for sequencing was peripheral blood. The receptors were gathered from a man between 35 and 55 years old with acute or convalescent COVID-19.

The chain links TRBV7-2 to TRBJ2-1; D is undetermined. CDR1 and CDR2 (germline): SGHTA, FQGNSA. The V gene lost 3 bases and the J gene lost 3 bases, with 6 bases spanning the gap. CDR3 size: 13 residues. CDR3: CASSLLYYNEQFF. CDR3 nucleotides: TGTGCCAGCAGCTTGTTGTACTACAATGAGCAGTTCTTC.

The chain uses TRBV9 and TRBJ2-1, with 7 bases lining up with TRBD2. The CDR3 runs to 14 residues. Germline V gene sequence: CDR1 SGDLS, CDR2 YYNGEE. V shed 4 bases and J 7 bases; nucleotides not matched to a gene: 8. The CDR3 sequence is CASSLGGSANEQFF. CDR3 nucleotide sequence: TGTGCCAGCAGCCTGGGGGGGTCAGCAAATGAGCAGTTCTTC.

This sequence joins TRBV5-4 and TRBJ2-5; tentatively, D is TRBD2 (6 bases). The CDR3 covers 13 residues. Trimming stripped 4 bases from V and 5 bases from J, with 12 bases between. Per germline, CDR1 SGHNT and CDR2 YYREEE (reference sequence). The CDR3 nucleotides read TGTGCCAGCAGCCGGAGGGGAGTGGAGACCCAGTACTTC. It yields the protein CASSRRGVETQYF. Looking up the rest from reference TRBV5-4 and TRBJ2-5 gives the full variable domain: ETGVTQSPTHLIKTRGQQVTLRCSSQSGHNTVSWYQQALGQGPQFIFQYYREEENGRGNFPPRFSGLQFPNYSSELNVNALELDDSALYLCASSRRGVETQYFGPGTRLLVL.

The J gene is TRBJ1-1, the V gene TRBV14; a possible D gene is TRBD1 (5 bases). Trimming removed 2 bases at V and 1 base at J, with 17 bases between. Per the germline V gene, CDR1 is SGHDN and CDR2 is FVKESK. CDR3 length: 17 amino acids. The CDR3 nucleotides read TGTGCCAGCAGCCAAACCTTTGGGGCAGGAGAGAACACTGAAGCTTTCTTT. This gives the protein CASSQTFGAGENTEAFF.

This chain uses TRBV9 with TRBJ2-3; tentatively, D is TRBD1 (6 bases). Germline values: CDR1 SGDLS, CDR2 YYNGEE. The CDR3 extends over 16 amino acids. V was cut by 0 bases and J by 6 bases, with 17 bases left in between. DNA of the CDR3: TGTGCCAGCAGCGTAGGTGGGGGCCAGCCTGGGGATACGCAGTATTTT. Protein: CASSVGGGQPGDTQYF.

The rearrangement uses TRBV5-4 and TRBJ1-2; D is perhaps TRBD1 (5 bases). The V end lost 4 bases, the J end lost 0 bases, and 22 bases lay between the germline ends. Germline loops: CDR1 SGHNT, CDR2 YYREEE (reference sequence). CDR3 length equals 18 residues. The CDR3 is CASSLRNLRGGANYGYTF. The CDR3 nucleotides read TGTGCCAGCAGCCTACGTAATTTACGTGGGGGGGCTAACTATGGCTACACCTTC. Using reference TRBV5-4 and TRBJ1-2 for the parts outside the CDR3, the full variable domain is ETGVTQSPTHLIKTRGQQVTLRCSSQSGHNTVSWYQQALGQGPQFIFQYYREEENGRGNFPPRFSGLQFPNYSSELNVNALELDDSALYLCASSLRNLRGGANYGYTFGSGTRLTVV.

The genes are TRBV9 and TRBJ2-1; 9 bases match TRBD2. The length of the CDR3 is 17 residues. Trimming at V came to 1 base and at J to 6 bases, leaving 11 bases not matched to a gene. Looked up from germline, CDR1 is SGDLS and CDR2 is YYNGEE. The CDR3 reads CASSVTDTAGGINEQFF. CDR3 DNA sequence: TGTGCCAGCAGCGTAACGGATACGGCGGGGGGGATCAATGAGCAGTTCTTC.

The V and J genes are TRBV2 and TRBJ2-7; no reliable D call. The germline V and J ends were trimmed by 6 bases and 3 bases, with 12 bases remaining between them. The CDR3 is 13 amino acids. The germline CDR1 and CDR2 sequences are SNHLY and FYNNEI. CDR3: CASRQTPNYEQYF. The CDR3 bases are TGTGCCAGCAGACAGACACCGAACTACGAGCAGTACTTC. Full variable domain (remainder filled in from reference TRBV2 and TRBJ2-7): EPEVTQTPSHQVTQMGQEVILRCVPISNHLYFYWYRQILGQKVEFLVSFYNNEISEKSEIFDDQFSVERPDGSNFTLKIRSTKLEDSAMYFCASRQTPNYEQYFGPGTRLTVT.

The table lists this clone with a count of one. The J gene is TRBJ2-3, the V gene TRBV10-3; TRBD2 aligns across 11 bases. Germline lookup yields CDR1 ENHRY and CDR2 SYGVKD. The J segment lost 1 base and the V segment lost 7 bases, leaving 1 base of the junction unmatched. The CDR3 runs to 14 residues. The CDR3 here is CAITTSGGTDTQYF. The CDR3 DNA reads TGTGCCATCACGACTAGCGGGGGCACAGATACGCAGTATTTT.

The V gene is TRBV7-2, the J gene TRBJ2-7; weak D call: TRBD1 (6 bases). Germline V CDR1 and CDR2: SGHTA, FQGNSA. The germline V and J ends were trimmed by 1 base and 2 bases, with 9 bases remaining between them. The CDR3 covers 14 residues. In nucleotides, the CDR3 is TGTGCCAGCAGCTTAGGGGACACCACCTACGAGCAGTACTTC. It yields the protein CASSLGDTTYEQYF.

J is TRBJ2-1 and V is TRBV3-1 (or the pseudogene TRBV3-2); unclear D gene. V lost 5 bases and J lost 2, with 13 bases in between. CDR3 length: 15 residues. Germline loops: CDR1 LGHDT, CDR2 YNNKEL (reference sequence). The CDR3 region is CASSMRLAPYNEQFF. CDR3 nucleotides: TGTGCCAGCAGCATGAGGCTTGCCCCCTACAATGAGCAGTTCTTC.

CDR3 nucleotides: TGTGCCAGCAGCGTTGACAGGGGGGATGAAGCTTTCTTT. Its protein product is CASSVDRGDEAFF. V usage is TRBV5-4 and J usage is TRBJ1-1; 9 bases match TRBD1. Germline lookup yields CDR1 SGHNT and CDR2 YYREEE (reference sequence). The V and J ends lost 4 bases and 7 bases, in that order; junction bases with no gene match: 5. There are 13 residues in the CDR3.

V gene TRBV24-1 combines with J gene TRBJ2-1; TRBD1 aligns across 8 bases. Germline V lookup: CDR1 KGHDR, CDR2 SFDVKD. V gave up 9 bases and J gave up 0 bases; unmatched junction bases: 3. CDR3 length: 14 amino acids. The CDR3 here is CATSGGSSYNEQFF. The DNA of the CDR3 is TGTGCCACCTCAGGGGGCTCCTCCTACAATGAGCAGTTCTTC.

CDR3 in amino acids: CASSGLTDSNQPQHF. CDR3 bases: TGCGCCAGCAGTGGGCTGACAGATAGCAATCAGCCCCAGCATTTT. The chain is built from TRBV10-1 and TRBJ1-5, with D perhaps matching TRBD1 (5 bases). The germline CDR1 and CDR2 sequences are WNHNN and SYGVQD (reference sequence). CDR3 length: 15 residues. V dropped 4 bases and J dropped 0 bases, with 10 bases sitting between them.

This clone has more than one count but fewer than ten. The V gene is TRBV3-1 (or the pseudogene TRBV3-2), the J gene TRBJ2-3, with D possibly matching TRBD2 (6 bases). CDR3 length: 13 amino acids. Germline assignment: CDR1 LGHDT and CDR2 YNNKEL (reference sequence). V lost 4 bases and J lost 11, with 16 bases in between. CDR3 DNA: TGTGCCAGCAGCCCGAGTTTGGGGGGTGGGCAGTATTTT. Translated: CASSPSLGGGQYF.

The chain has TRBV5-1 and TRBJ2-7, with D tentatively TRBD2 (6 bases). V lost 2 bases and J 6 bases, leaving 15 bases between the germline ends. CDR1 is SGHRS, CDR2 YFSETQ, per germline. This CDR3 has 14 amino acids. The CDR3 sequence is CASSFGPSGGEQYF. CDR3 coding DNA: TGCGCCAGCAGCTTTGGGCCGTCCGGGGGCGAGCAGTACTTC.

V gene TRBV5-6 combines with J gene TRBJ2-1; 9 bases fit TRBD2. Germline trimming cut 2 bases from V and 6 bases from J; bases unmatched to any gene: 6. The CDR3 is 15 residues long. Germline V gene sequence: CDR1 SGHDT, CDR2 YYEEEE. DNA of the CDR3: TGTGCCAGCAGCTTTCTAGCGGGGTCTAGCAATGAGCAGTTCTTC. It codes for CASSFLAGSSNEQFF.